Sequencing of this T cell receptor beta chain was carried out in a study of cytomegalovirus exposure and HLA in healthy donors. Study-level results: Donors belonging to an Asian-associated ancestry cluster reportedly showed fewer N-insertions in productive TCRs than the 666-donor mean, according to what a later analysis found. Roughly uniform sequencing depth across donors was assumed, possibly incorrectly.

This CDR3 is built from 14 residues. Germline loops: CDR1 MGHRA, CDR2 YSYEKL. Deletions cut 8 bases from V and 7 bases from J, with 15 bases between. A note on this clone: Antigen: not known.

Primers: 60 Vbeta forward and 13 Jbeta reverse. This table comes from immunoSEQ multiplex PCR, and its TCRdb copy is limited to in-frame clones, with some not included. The sample shows 95,000 to 100,000 clones, roughly 80% of them seen only once. Sequencing was done on a sample of PBMCs. The rearrangement links TRBV4-1 to TRBJ1-6; D is unresolved. The source is a man between 40 and 49 years old in good health and CMV-seronegative. The CDR3 sequence: CASQPSTANSPLHF. Here the CDR3 DNA reads TGCGCCAGCCAACCGTCAACTGCCAATTCACCCCTCCACTTT.